The 30 T cell receptor beta chains presented below share a single source sample, sequenced in a study of blood T cell repertoires in COVID-19. Here immunoSEQ multiplex PCR was the method, and the copy in TCRdb shows in-frame clones only, minus some. The sample carries some 200,000 clones, approximately 90% recorded once. Sequenced material: peripheral blood. The receptor source for this set is a woman aged 40 to 55 with acute or convalescent COVID-19.

The chain uses TRBV19 and TRBJ2-1, with D possibly TRBD1 on 5 matching bases. Germline CDR1 LNHDA, CDR2 SQIVND (reference sequence). This CDR3 contains 17 residues. Trimming removed 5 bases from V and 5 bases from J, with 22 bases in between. This chain's CDR3 is CASSSISGQRINNEQFF. In DNA, the CDR3 is TGTGCCAGTAGTTCCATCTCAGGGCAGAGGATAAACAATGAGCAGTTCTTC.

This chain links TRBV6-1 with TRBJ2-4; D unclear. The CDR3 contains 11 residues. Germline CDR1 MNHNS, CDR2 SASEGT. V was cut by 3 bases and J by 9 bases, with 6 bases left in between. CDR3 residues: CASSEMSIQYF. In DNA form, the CDR3 reads TGTGCCAGCAGTGAGATGAGCATTCAGTACTTC.

The chain employs TRBV18 and TRBJ1-2; possible D gene TRBD1, 6 bases. Germline CDR1 reads KGHSH; CDR2 reads LQKENI. CDR3 length equals 14 residues. The V end lost 2 bases, the J end lost 8 bases, and 15 bases lay between the germline ends. CDR3 DNA sequence: TGTGCCAGCTCACCAGAAACAGGGTTAGGAGGCTACACCTTC. It codes for CASSPETGLGGYTF.

The chain combines TRBV19 with TRBJ1-6; TRBD1 matches at 7 bases. CDR1 and CDR2 from the germline V gene are LNHDA and SQIVND (reference sequence). Germline trimming cut 6 bases from V and 8 bases from J; bases unmatched to any gene: 7. The CDR3 has 14 residues. The CDR3 nucleotides read TGTGCCAGTAGCCGACAGGGAGGCCATTCACCCCTCCACTTT. It is translated as CASSRQGGHSPLHF.

This clone has a single count. J is TRBJ2-5 and V is TRBV7-7; D uncertain. Germline CDR1 reads SSHAT; CDR2 reads FNYEAQ (reference sequence). The CDR3 runs to 13 residues. V dropped 4 bases and J dropped 2 bases, with 8 bases sitting between them. The CDR3 DNA reads TGTGCCAGCAGCTCCTACTGGCAAGAGACCCAGTACTTC. It codes for CASSSYWQETQYF.

V gene TRBV6-6 combines with J gene TRBJ1-4; 9 positions match TRBD1. Germline-derived CDR1 and CDR2 are MNHNY and SVGAGI (reference sequence). This CDR3 is 14 amino acids long. The ends lost 6 bases at V and 7 bases at J; junction bases unmatched: 6. The CDR3: CASSLGQGIEKLFF. Here the CDR3 DNA reads TGTGCCAGCAGCCTGGGACAGGGAATTGAAAAACTGTTTTTT.

The CDR3 protein is CASRPLSREKLFF. The CDR3 DNA reads as TGTGCCAGCAGGCCCTTGTCGAGGGAAAAACTGTTTTTT. This rearrangement joins TRBV12-3 or TRBV12-4 to TRBJ1-4; D unclear. The germline V and J ends were trimmed by 6 bases and 8 bases, with 13 bases remaining between them. The CDR3 consists of 13 residues.

The V and J genes are TRBV6-5 and TRBJ1-1, with D tentatively TRBD1 (6 bases). Germline V gene sequence: CDR1 MNHEY, CDR2 SVGAGI. This CDR3 comprises 13 residues. The ends were cut back, 2 bases at V and 2 bases at J, with 6 bases in the middle. CDR3 amino acids: CASSYGGNTEAFF. CDR3 DNA sequence: TGTGCCAGCAGTTACGGGGGCAACACTGAAGCTTTCTTT.

This chain connects TRBV15 to TRBJ1-5; the D gene is possibly TRBD1 (6 bases). This CDR3 is 15 amino acids long. Germline CDR1 reads LNHNV; CDR2 reads YYDKDF (reference sequence). V lost 2 bases to trimming and J lost 2 bases, with 10 bases between them. The CDR3 reads CATSRTGSGNQPQHF. The CDR3 region has the DNA TGTGCCACCAGCAGAACAGGGAGTGGCAATCAGCCCCAGCATTTT. Complete variable domain (other parts from reference TRBV15 and TRBJ1-5): DAMVIQNPRYQVTQFGKPVTLSCSQTLNHNVMYWYQQKSSQAPKLLFHYYDKDFNNEADTPDNFQSRRPNTSFCFLDIRSPGLGDTAMYLCATSRTGSGNQPQHFGDGTRLSIL.

This clone was observed a handful of times. The rearrangement links TRBV18 to TRBJ2-3; a possible D gene is TRBD1 (6 bases). V lost 3 bases, J lost 2 bases, and 12 bases lay in between. Germline loops: CDR1 KGHSH, CDR2 LQKENI. The CDR3 is made up of 15 amino acids. The DNA of the CDR3 is TGTGCCAGCTCACCGCAGGGGCCCCCCACAGATACGCAGTATTTT. It codes for CASSPQGPPTDTQYF.

The V gene is TRBV9, the J gene TRBJ1-3; 7 bases line up with TRBD1. This CDR3 has 15 residues. The junction had 5 bases not matched to a gene; V was cut back by 3 bases and J by 2 bases. Germline CDR1 SGDLS, CDR2 YYNGEE. CDR3 in amino acids: CASSAGTEPGNTIYF. Here the CDR3 DNA reads TGTGCCAGCAGCGCGGGGACAGAGCCTGGAAACACCATATATTTT.

The chain carries TRBV27 and TRBJ1-3, with D unresolved. This CDR3 contains 15 residues. The V and J ends lost 4 bases and 3 bases respectively, with 13 bases between them. Germline V gene lookup returns CDR1 MNHEY and CDR2 SMNVEV (reference sequence). The CDR3 DNA sequence: TGTGCCAGCAGTTCGGGTCGCCTTCGTGGAAACACCATATATTTT. Translated, it gives CASSSGRLRGNTIYF.

This rearrangement joins TRBV2 to TRBJ1-6; 8 bases line up with TRBD1. With V trimmed by 2 bases and J by 3 bases, 3 bases remained unmatched. Looked up from germline, CDR1 is SNHLY and CDR2 is FYNNEI. CDR3 length: 16 amino acids. CDR3 sequence: CASSERQGLYNSPLHF. CDR3 coding DNA: TGTGCCAGCAGTGAACGACAGGGGCTCTATAATTCACCCCTCCACTTT. Using reference TRBV2 and TRBJ1-6 for the parts outside the CDR3, the full variable domain is EPEVTQTPSHQVTQMGQEVILRCVPISNHLYFYWYRQILGQKVEFLVSFYNNEISEKSEIFDDQFSVERPDGSNFTLKIRSTKLEDSAMYFCASSERQGLYNSPLHFGNGTRLTVT.

This sequence joins TRBV7-8 and TRBJ1-6, with TRBD1 matching 8 bases. The CDR3 has 15 amino acids. V was clipped by 5 bases and J by 12 bases; unmatched bases: 12. CDR1 is SGHVS, CDR2 FQNEAQ, per germline. The CDR3 DNA is TGTGCCAGCAGCCCCCGACAGGGGTGGAGGGGACCCCTCCACTTT. Amino acid sequence: CASSPRQGWRGPLHF.

V usage is TRBV6-5 and J usage is TRBJ2-2; 8 bases are a match to TRBD1. J gave up 7 bases and V 0 bases, and 1 base lay outside the gene matches. The CDR3 is 14 residues long. The germline CDR1 and CDR2 sequences are MNHEY and SVGAGI. Here the CDR3 DNA reads TGTGCCAGCAGTTACTCGGACAGGGTCGGGGAGCTGTTTTTT. Translating gives CASSYSDRVGELFF.

The CDR3 region is CASSKGDETSGGNGIRTDTQYF. The DNA for the CDR3 is TGTGCCAGCAGCAAAGGAGATGAGACTAGCGGGGGAAATGGAATTCGCACAGATACGCAGTATTTT. The V and J genes are TRBV21-1 and TRBJ2-3; the table names TRBD2, a call not compared with the DNA. TRBV21-1 counts as a pseudogene. The CDR3 length is 22 residues.

This clone was counted a single time. The genes are TRBV7-8 and TRBJ1-5, with 8 bases lining up with TRBD1. Germline CDR1 is SGHVS and CDR2 is FQNEAQ. With 5 bases clipped from V and 0 bases from J, the junction kept 9 bases outside the gene matches. This CDR3 has 17 residues. CDR3 in DNA: TGTGCCAGCAGCCCGGGACAGGTAATTTATAGCAATCAGCCCCAGCATTTT. It is translated as CASSPGQVIYSNQPQHF.

This clone was detected once. The chain links TRBV20-1 to TRBJ2-2; 8 nucleotides agree with TRBD1. Germline loops: CDR1 DFQATT, CDR2 SNEGSKA (reference sequence). The CDR3 covers 16 residues. V was clipped by 3 bases and J by 6 bases; unmatched bases: 12. In DNA form, the CDR3 reads TGCAGTGCTAGTGCTCAGGGGGCCTGGGGATCCGGGGAGCTGTTTTTT. It codes for CSASAQGAWGSGELFF.

This chain uses TRBV30 with TRBJ1-2; 7 nucleotides agree with TRBD1. The CDR3 has 15 residues. V was clipped by 3 bases and J by 4 bases; unmatched bases: 11. Germline CDR1 GTSNPN, CDR2 SVGIG (reference sequence). This CDR3 reads CAWRRQGAGVYGYTF. CDR3 nucleotide sequence: TGTGCCTGGAGAAGACAGGGCGCAGGGGTCTATGGCTACACCTTC. Together with reference TRBV30 and TRBJ1-2, the CDR3 gives the full variable domain: SQTIHQWPATLVQPVGSPLSLECTVEGTSNPNLYWYRQAAGRGLQLLFYSVGIGQISSEVPQNLSASRPQDRQFILSSKKLLLSDSGFYLCAWRRQGAGVYGYTFGSGTRLTVV.

A word on this clone: The same CDR3 can be traced to other DNA sequences in this sample. The chain is built from TRBV11-3 and TRBJ1-1; a possible D gene is TRBD1 (5 bases). Trimming shortened V by 3 bases and J by 2 bases, and 10 bases separated the two germline ends. Germline V CDR1 and CDR2: SGHNT, YENEEA. The CDR3 totals 14 residues. The CDR3 protein is CASSLGGSNTEAFF. The CDR3, as DNA: TGTGCCAGCAGCTTGGGGGGGTCAAACACTGAAGCTTTCTTT.

This chain joins TRBV5-1 and TRBJ1-4; TRBD1 might be the D (6 bases). The CDR3 length is 15 residues. The ends were cut back, 4 bases at V and 3 bases at J, with 13 bases in the middle. Germline CDR1 is SGHRS and CDR2 is YFSETQ. The CDR3 here is CASSPRTASNEKLFF. The CDR3 bases are TGCGCCAGCAGCCCCCGGACAGCTTCTAATGAAAAACTGTTTTTT.

J is TRBJ1-1 and V is TRBV29-1; 8 nucleotides match TRBD1. The CDR3 is 17 residues long. Germline CDR1 reads SQVTM; CDR2 reads ANQGSEA. J lost 11 bases, V lost 0 bases, and 20 bases had no gene match. CDR3: CSVEDRRNRGEKGVAFF. CDR3 coding DNA: TGCAGCGTTGAAGATCGGAGGAACAGGGGGGAAAAAGGTGTGGCTTTCTTT.

This chain joins TRBV5-1 and TRBJ1-6; the D gene is possibly TRBD1 (6 bases). Germline CDR1 is SGHRS and CDR2 is YFSETQ. V lost 6 bases and J lost 5, with 15 bases in between. This CDR3 region has 15 residues. CDR3: CASTPGGHNNSPLHF. Written as DNA, the CDR3 is TGCGCCAGCACCCCGGGGGGACATAATAATTCACCCCTCCACTTT.

The V and J genes are TRBV2 and TRBJ2-3; D is perhaps TRBD1 (5 bases). Germline lookup yields CDR1 SNHLY and CDR2 FYNNEI. The CDR3 is made up of 14 amino acids. V lost 3 bases to trimming and J lost 5 bases, with 12 bases between them. The CDR3 loop is CASSELGAQDTQYF. The CDR3 nucleotides are TGTGCCAGCAGTGAGTTAGGGGCGCAAGATACGCAGTATTTT.

The chain links TRBV7-2 to TRBJ1-1; D is possibly TRBD1 (5 bases). Per germline, CDR1 SGHTA and CDR2 FQGNSA. The CDR3 has 15 amino acids. V was clipped by 1 base and J by 4 bases, with 13 bases between them. The CDR3 DNA follows: TGTGCCAGCAGCTTAGTCCAGGCGGGGGGCACTGAAGCTTTCTTT. Its protein is CASSLVQAGGTEAFF.

CDR3 nucleotides: TGTGCCACGGGACAGGGCACTAACTATGGCTACACCTTC. Its protein is CATGQGTNYGYTF. The gene calls are TRBV10-3 and TRBJ1-2, with 9 bases fitting TRBD1. Germline loops: CDR1 ENHRY, CDR2 SYGVKD. The CDR3 has 13 residues. V gave up 10 bases and J gave up 0 bases; unmatched junction bases: 3.

This chain links TRBV5-1 with TRBJ1-2; no clear D. CDR1 is SGHRS, CDR2 YFSETQ, per germline. The CDR3 is 13 residues long. V was clipped by 3 bases and J by 4 bases, with 10 bases between them. The CDR3 sequence is CASSSSNSYGYTF. DNA of the CDR3: TGCGCCAGCAGCTCCAGTAACAGCTATGGCTACACCTTC.

This chain joins TRBV11-2 and TRBJ1-3, with 8 nucleotides matching TRBD1. The ends lost 3 bases at V and 2 bases at J; junction bases unmatched: 3. CDR1 and CDR2 (germline): SGHAT, FQNNGV. This CDR3 contains 15 residues. In DNA, the CDR3 is TGTGCCAGCAGCTTCCAGGGGGCGGCTGGAAACACCATATATTTT. Amino acid sequence: CASSFQGAAGNTIYF.

The rearrangement joins TRBV19 to TRBJ1-1, with D unclear. The CDR3 extends over 12 amino acids. With 3 bases removed from V and 7 bases from J, the gap between germline ends came to 9 bases. The V gene's germline CDR1 is LNHDA and CDR2 SQIVND (reference sequence). The CDR3 loop reads CASSIRWSEAFF. CDR3 sequence (DNA): TGTGCCAGTAGTATTCGATGGAGTGAAGCTTTCTTT.

The V gene is TRBV24-1, the J gene TRBJ2-1, with D possibly TRBD1 on 6 matching bases. Trimming shortened V by 4 bases and J by 0 bases, and 12 bases separated the two germline ends. This CDR3 region has 16 residues. Germline assignment: CDR1 KGHDR and CDR2 SFDVKD. Here the CDR3 reads CATSDPGQLSYNEQFF. DNA of the CDR3: TGTGCCACCAGTGACCCTGGACAGCTCTCCTACAATGAGCAGTTCTTC.